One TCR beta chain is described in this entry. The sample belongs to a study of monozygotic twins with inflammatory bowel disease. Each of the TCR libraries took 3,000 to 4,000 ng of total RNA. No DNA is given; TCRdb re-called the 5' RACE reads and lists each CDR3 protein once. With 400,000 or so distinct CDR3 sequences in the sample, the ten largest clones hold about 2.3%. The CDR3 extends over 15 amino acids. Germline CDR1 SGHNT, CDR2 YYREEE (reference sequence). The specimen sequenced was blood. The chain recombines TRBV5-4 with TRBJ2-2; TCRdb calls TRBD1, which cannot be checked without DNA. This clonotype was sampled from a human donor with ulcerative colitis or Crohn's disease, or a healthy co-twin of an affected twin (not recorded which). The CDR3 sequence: CASSRRDRADGELFF.